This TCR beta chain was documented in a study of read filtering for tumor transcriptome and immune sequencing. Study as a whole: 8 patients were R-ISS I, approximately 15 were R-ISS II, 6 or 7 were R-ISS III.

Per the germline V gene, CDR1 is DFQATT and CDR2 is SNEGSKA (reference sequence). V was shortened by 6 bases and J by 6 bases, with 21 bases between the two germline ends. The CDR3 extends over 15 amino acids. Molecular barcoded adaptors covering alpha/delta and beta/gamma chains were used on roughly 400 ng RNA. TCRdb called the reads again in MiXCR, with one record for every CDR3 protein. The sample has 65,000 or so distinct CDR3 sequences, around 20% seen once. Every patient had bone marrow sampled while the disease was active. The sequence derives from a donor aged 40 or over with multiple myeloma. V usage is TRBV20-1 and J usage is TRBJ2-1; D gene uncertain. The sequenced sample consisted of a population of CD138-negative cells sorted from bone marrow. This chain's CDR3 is CSATVWMTPTNEQFF. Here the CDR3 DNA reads TGCAGTGCCACAGTTTGGATGACTCCCACCAATGAGCAGTTCTTC.